Following are 23 T cell receptor beta chains from one sample sequenced in a study of blood T cell repertoires in COVID-19. Assay used: immunoSEQ multiplex PCR; TCRdb lists only in-frame clones, some missing. This table holds about 150,000 clones, roughly nine tenths found once. The specimen sequenced was peripheral blood. The receptors come from a middle-aged woman with acute or convalescent COVID-19.

This chain connects TRBV7-9 to TRBJ1-1; a weak D match, TRBD1 (6 bases). V was shortened by 1 base and J by 5 bases, with 11 bases between the two germline ends. CDR3 length: 14 amino acids. Germline CDR1 reads SEHNR; CDR2 reads FQNEAQ (reference sequence). CDR3: CASSLDRAKTEAFF. CDR3 coding DNA: TGTGCCAGCAGCTTAGACAGGGCGAAGACTGAAGCTTTCTTT.

The DNA for the CDR3 is TGCGCCAGCAGTGATTTCTGGGGCCAACGTGAAAAACTGTTTTTT. Translating gives CASSDFWGQREKLFF. V is TRBV10-1 and J is TRBJ1-4; tentatively, D is TRBD1 (5 bases). V was trimmed by 3 bases and J by 7 bases, leaving 15 bases between them. Looked up from germline, CDR1 is WNHNN and CDR2 is SYGVQD (reference sequence). The CDR3 runs to 15 residues.

This clone was seen a single time. V usage is TRBV10-3 and J usage is TRBJ1-1; D gene unclear. The ends were cut back, 5 bases at V and 2 bases at J, with 9 bases in the middle. The CDR3 has 13 residues. Germline V gene lookup returns CDR1 ENHRY and CDR2 SYGVKD. The CDR3: CAISREGNTEAFF. As DNA, the CDR3 is TGTGCCATCAGTAGGGAGGGAAACACTGAAGCTTTCTTT.

The chain recombines TRBV5-4 with TRBJ2-3; 8 nucleotides line up with TRBD2. Trimming cost V 5 bases and J 6 bases; bases outside gene matches: 11. The V gene's germline CDR1 is SGHNT and CDR2 YYREEE (reference sequence). This CDR3 has 15 residues. DNA of the CDR3: TGTGCCAGCAGGCCCACGGGCGGGAGGATGGATACGCAGTATTTT. As protein: CASRPTGGRMDTQYF.

The chain has TRBV5-8 and TRBJ1-1; the D gene is possibly TRBD1 (6 bases). V lost 4 bases to trimming and J lost 5 bases, with 12 bases between them. The germline V gene encodes CDR1 SGHTS and CDR2 YDEGEE. The CDR3 is made up of 13 amino acids. The CDR3 region is CASSKIQGTEAFF. CDR3 DNA sequence: TGTGCCAGCAGCAAAATACAGGGAACTGAAGCTTTCTTT.

The chain uses TRBV4-2 and TRBJ1-4; D is possibly TRBD1 (5 bases). From germline, CDR1 is LGHNA and CDR2 YNFKEQ. V lost 1 base and J 6 bases, leaving 9 bases between the germline ends. CDR3 length: 14 amino acids. CDR3 DNA sequence: TGTGCCAGCAGCCAAGCGGACACGTATGAAAAACTGTTTTTT. It translates to CASSQADTYEKLFF.

This CDR3 is CASSLEGAGQYF. The CDR3 DNA reads as TGTGCCAGCAGCTTGGAGGGGGCGGGTCAGTACTTC. The chain uses TRBV5-6 and TRBJ2-7, with 7 bases that match TRBD1. V was pared by 0 bases and J by 10 bases, with 4 bases of the junction left unmatched. This CDR3 is 12 amino acids long. CDR1 SGHDT and CDR2 YYEEEE come from the germline V gene.

The genes are TRBV7-9 and TRBJ1-1; D may be TRBD1 (6 bases). Germline V gives CDR1 SEHNR, CDR2 FQNEAQ (reference sequence). V was clipped by 5 bases and J by 0 bases, with 16 bases between them. There are 16 residues in the CDR3. CDR3: CASSPQGQPMNTEAFF. The CDR3, as DNA: TGTGCCAGCAGCCCCCAGGGACAACCTATGAACACTGAAGCTTTCTTT.

The chain recombines TRBV2 with TRBJ1-5, with D tentatively TRBD1 (6 bases). V was cut by 3 bases and J by 4 bases, with 25 bases left in between. CDR1 and CDR2 (germline): SNHLY, FYNNEI. The CDR3 consists of 19 residues. As DNA, the CDR3 is TGTGCCAGCAGTGATTCTCGAAGACGTGGGGGCGAGGTGAATCAGCCCCAGCATTTT. Residues: CASSDSRRRGGEVNQPQHF.

The chain uses TRBV24-1 and TRBJ2-1; no definite D call. There are 11 residues in the CDR3. V lost 8 bases, J lost 8 bases, and 9 bases lay in between. The V gene's germline CDR1 is KGHDR and CDR2 SFDVKD. CDR3 bases: TGTGCCACCACCCTAGGTTATGAGCAGTTCTTC. This gives the protein CATTLGYEQFF.

The chain combines TRBV5-6 with TRBJ1-5; no clear D gene. Germline V lookup: CDR1 SGHDT, CDR2 YYEEEE. V was pared by 1 base and J by 0 bases, with 8 bases between. This CDR3 is 15 amino acids long. The CDR3 DNA is TGTGCCAGCAGCTTGTTTTTCTATAGCAATCAGCCCCAGCATTTT. Translated, it gives CASSLFFYSNQPQHF.

The J gene is TRBJ2-3, the V gene TRBV4-2; D not resolved. The CDR3 spans 14 residues. The germline V and J ends were trimmed by 1 base and 1 base, with 6 bases remaining between them. Per germline, CDR1 LGHNA and CDR2 YNFKEQ. CDR3 sequence (DNA): TGTGCCAGCAGCCAAGTCAGCGGCACAGATACGCAGTATTTT. Its protein is CASSQVSGTDTQYF.

The chain is built from TRBV11-3 and TRBJ2-7; 11 bases align to TRBD2. V lost 5 bases to trimming and J lost 2 bases; unmatched junction nucleotides: 11. The germline CDR1 and CDR2 sequences are SGHNT and YENEEA. This CDR3 comprises 17 residues. This CDR3 is CASSLSQTSGIPYEQYF. For the CDR3, the DNA is TGTGCCAGCAGCCTCTCCCAGACTAGCGGGATTCCCTACGAGCAGTACTTC.

The table lists this clone with a count of one. The rearrangement links TRBV5-6 to TRBJ2-1; a possible D gene is TRBD2 (5 bases). Germline V lookup: CDR1 SGHDT, CDR2 YYEEEE. CDR3 length: 13 residues. The ends were cut back, 1 base at V and 8 bases at J, with 10 bases in the middle. In DNA form, the CDR3 reads TGTGCCAGCAGCTTGTCGGCCGGGGATGAGCAGTTCTTC. Protein sequence: CASSLSAGDEQFF.

The gene calls are TRBV2 and TRBJ1-1, with D possibly TRBD1 on 6 matching bases. The CDR3 is 14 amino acids. V dropped 10 bases and J dropped 1 base, with 16 bases sitting between them. Germline CDR1 and CDR2: SNHLY and FYNNEI. CDR3 nucleotide sequence: TGTGCCAACGACAGGTTCAAGGGGAACACTGAAGCTTTCTTT. Its translation is CANDRFKGNTEAFF.

The rearrangement uses TRBV10-2 and TRBJ2-1, with unresolved D. Germline V gene data show CDR1 as WSHSY and CDR2 as SAAADI. The CDR3 consists of 12 residues. Trimming stripped 8 bases from V and 10 bases from J, with 15 bases between. This chain's CDR3 is CASLVAATEQFF. In DNA, the CDR3 is TGCGCCAGCTTGGTAGCAGCCACCGAGCAGTTCTTC.

The gene calls are TRBV12-3 or TRBV12-4 and TRBJ1-1; tentative D call: TRBD1 (5 bases). The V end lost 5 bases, the J end lost 2 bases, and 9 bases lay between the germline ends. The CDR3 totals 13 residues. The CDR3 protein is CASSPTENTEAFF. For the CDR3, the DNA is TGTGCCAGCAGTCCGACAGAAAACACTGAAGCTTTCTTT.

V and J are TRBV12-3 or TRBV12-4 and TRBJ2-1; D is unresolved. This CDR3 is built from 13 residues. V shed 9 bases and J shed 0 bases, with 9 bases lying between them. CDR3 in DNA: TGTGCCAGTAATACTGCCTCCTACAATGAGCAGTTCTTC. Its protein is CASNTASYNEQFF.

The chain carries TRBV29-1 and TRBJ2-7; D gene ambiguous. This CDR3 spans 11 amino acids. With 0 bases removed from V and 7 bases from J, the gap between germline ends came to 7 bases. Germline assignment: CDR1 SQVTM and CDR2 ANQGSEA. The CDR3 DNA follows: TGCAGCGTTGAAGATAGTAAGGAGCAGTACTTC. This sequence encodes CSVEDSKEQYF.

V gene TRBV18 combines with J gene TRBJ2-5; no reliable D call. This CDR3 is built from 11 residues. The V and J ends lost 5 bases and 2 bases respectively, with 3 bases between them. Germline assignment: CDR1 KGHSH and CDR2 LQKENI. The CDR3 region is CASSTQETQYF. CDR3 in DNA: TGTGCCAGCTCAACACAAGAGACCCAGTACTTC.

This sequence joins TRBV28 and TRBJ1-6; TRBD1 matches 8 bases. The V gene's germline CDR1 is MDHEN and CDR2 SYDVKM. The CDR3 extends over 15 amino acids. V dropped 4 bases and J dropped 5; count of bases not matched to a gene: 4. The CDR3 sequence: CASSSGGFDNSPLHF. CDR3 sequence (DNA): TGTGCCAGCAGTTCAGGGGGCTTTGATAATTCACCCCTCCACTTT.

The chain's CDR3 is CASSLWASANQETQYF. The CDR3 region has the DNA TGTGCCAGCAGCTTATGGGCTAGCGCTAACCAAGAGACCCAGTACTTC. V is TRBV7-9 and J is TRBJ2-5; a weak D match, TRBD2 (6 bases). Trimming removed 2 bases at V and 0 bases at J, with 13 bases between. Germline CDR1 reads SEHNR; CDR2 reads FQNEAQ (reference sequence). CDR3 length: 16 amino acids.

The rearrangement uses TRBV6-5 and TRBJ1-6; a possible D gene is TRBD1 (6 bases). The CDR3 consists of 14 residues. Germline CDR1 is MNHEY and CDR2 is SVGAGI. Trimming removed 10 bases from V and 0 bases from J, with 10 bases in between. The CDR3 bases are TGTGCCACTAAGGACAGCTCCTATAATTCACCCCTCCACTTT. Residues: CATKDSSYNSPLHF.